A single sample is the source of the 13 T cell receptor beta chains below, sequenced in a study of cytomegalovirus exposure and HLA in healthy donors. Use of 60 Vbeta and 13 Jbeta primers characterized the PCR. The repertoire was sequenced with immunoSEQ multiplex PCR; TCRdb's copy has only in-frame clones and lacks some. Counted here are some 150,000 clones, roughly 70% occurring once; the ten biggest clones make up approximately 4.2%. The material sequenced was PBMCs. The receptor set was obtained from a man between 60 and 75 years old in good health and CMV-seronegative.

This clone appeared a few times. The CDR3 nucleotides read TGTGCCAGCAGTTTGGGACTAGCGGGCCAAGAGACCCAGTACTTC. Protein: CASSLGLAGQETQYF. The chain recombines TRBV2 with TRBJ2-5; 12 bases fit TRBD2. CDR3 length: 15 residues. The germline CDR1 and CDR2 sequences are SNHLY and FYNNEI. After removal of 5 bases from V and 1 base from J, the junction contained 2 bases not matched to a gene. Variable domain in full (rest from reference TRBV2 and TRBJ2-5): EPEVTQTPSHQVTQMGQEVILRCVPISNHLYFYWYRQILGQKVEFLVSFYNNEISEKSEIFDDQFSVERPDGSNFTLKIRSTKLEDSAMYFCASSLGLAGQETQYFGPGTRLLVL.

This rearrangement joins TRBV7-2 to TRBJ2-3; D is unresolved. This CDR3 region has 16 residues. The V and J ends lost 2 bases and 6 bases respectively, with 18 bases between them. Germline V CDR1 and CDR2: SGHTA, FQGNSA. The CDR3 spells CASSLSLSKATDTQYF. As DNA, the CDR3 is TGTGCCAGCAGCTTATCACTTTCGAAAGCAACTGATACGCAGTATTTT.

The rearrangement joins TRBV7-6 to TRBJ2-5; 7 bases are a match to TRBD2. From germline, CDR1 is SGHVS and CDR2 FNYEAQ. Germline trimming cut 1 base from V and 5 bases from J; bases unmatched to any gene: 10. This CDR3 contains 16 residues. The DNA of the CDR3 is TGTGCCAGCAGCTTAGGCCCAGCGGGAATAGAGGAGACCCAGTACTTC. This sequence encodes CASSLGPAGIEETQYF.

The chain uses TRBV2 and TRBJ2-1; 10 bases map to TRBD1. The CDR3 runs to 16 residues. Germline V gives CDR1 SNHLY, CDR2 FYNNEI. V was pared by 0 bases and J by 4 bases, with 3 bases of the junction left unmatched. The CDR3 protein is CASSEAPGQGYNEQFF. The CDR3 nucleotides are TGTGCCAGCAGTGAAGCCCCGGGACAGGGGTACAATGAGCAGTTCTTC.

The rearrangement joins TRBV14 to TRBJ1-2, with a tentative D call TRBD1 (6 bases). There are 20 residues in the CDR3. Trimming shortened V by 0 bases and J by 3 bases, and 26 bases separated the two germline ends. Germline CDR1 SGHDN, CDR2 FVKESK. The DNA of the CDR3 is TGTGCCAGCAGCCAAGATCCCATCGGGGGGCCGCCCTGGGAGGACTATGGCTACACCTTC. As protein: CASSQDPIGGPPWEDYGYTF. Variable domain in full (rest from reference TRBV14 and TRBJ1-2): EAGVTQFPSHSVIEKGQTVTLRCDPISGHDNLYWYRRVMGKEIKFLLHFVKESKQDESGMPNNRFLAERTGGTYSTLKVQPAELEDSGVYFCASSQDPIGGPPWEDYGYTFGSGTRLTVV.

This clone was seen a handful of times. The DNA for the CDR3 is TGTGCCAGCAGTTACTCTCCCTCCTCTGGAAACACCATATATTTT. The encoded protein is CASSYSPSSGNTIYF. V and J are TRBV6-6 and TRBJ1-3; D unresolved. V lost 0 bases and J lost 0, with 6 bases in between. This CDR3 has 15 residues. Germline V CDR1 and CDR2: MNHNY, SVGAGI (reference sequence).

The rearrangement uses TRBV19 and TRBJ2-3; D is unresolved. With 4 bases removed from V and 1 base from J, the gap between germline ends came to 12 bases. Germline V CDR1 and CDR2: LNHDA, SQIVND (reference sequence). The CDR3 is 15 amino acids. In DNA form, the CDR3 reads TGTGCCAGTAGTACCCCCGGGTTCCGCACAGATACGCAGTATTTT. Protein: CASSTPGFRTDTQYF. Filled out from reference TRBV19 and TRBJ2-3, the complete variable domain reads DGGITQSPKYLFRKEGQNVTLSCEQNLNHDAMYWYRQDPGQGLRLIYYSQIVNDFQKGDIAEGYSVSREKKESFPLTVTSAQKNPTAFYLCASSTPGFRTDTQYFGPGTRLTVL.

The chain uses TRBV29-1 and TRBJ2-7; D might be TRBD2 (6 bases). In germline, CDR1 is SQVTM, CDR2 ANQGSEA. The CDR3 is made up of 14 amino acids. Trimming stripped 4 bases from V and 2 bases from J, with 15 bases between. In nucleotides, the CDR3 is TGCAGCGTTGCACGGGAGTCAGAAGCCTACGAGCAGTACTTC. It codes for CSVARESEAYEQYF.

The chain carries TRBV4-3 and TRBJ2-1; possible D gene TRBD1, 6 bases. The CDR3 loop spans 16 amino acids. Germline CDR1 and CDR2: LGHNA and YSLEER. The V end lost 4 bases, the J end lost 6 bases, and 19 bases lay between the germline ends. The CDR3 nucleotides are TGCGCCAGCAGCCCTAACGGGGCAGGGGCCAGCAATGAGCAGTTCTTC. It is translated as CASSPNGAGASNEQFF.

J is TRBJ2-1 and V is TRBV9; 7 bases are a match to TRBD2. The length of the CDR3 is 16 residues. Trimming at V came to 2 bases and at J to 3 bases, leaving 8 bases not matched to a gene. The germline CDR1 and CDR2 sequences are SGDLS and YYNGEE. CDR3 DNA: TGTGCCAGCAGCGTTGGTTCGGGACTATACTACAATGAGCAGTTCTTC. Amino acids: CASSVGSGLYYNEQFF.

The J gene is TRBJ1-3, the V gene TRBV28, with TRBD1 as a possible D gene (6 bases). The V gene lost 2 bases and the J gene lost 8 bases, with 19 bases spanning the gap. The CDR3 runs to 16 residues. Germline lookup yields CDR1 MDHEN and CDR2 SYDVKM. This CDR3 reads CASSLKGAGDRDTIYF. The CDR3 DNA follows: TGTGCCAGCAGTTTAAAAGGGGCAGGGGACCGGGACACCATATATTTT. The complete variable domain, with remaining parts taken from reference TRBV28 and TRBJ1-3, reads DVKVTQSSRYLVKRTGEKVFLECVQDMDHENMFWYRQDPGLGLRLIYFSYDVKMKEKGDIPEGYSVSREKKERFSLILESASTNQTSMYLCASSLKGAGDRDTIYFGEGSWLTVV.

The chain is built from TRBV6-5 and TRBJ2-7; weak D call: TRBD1 (5 bases). Germline V gene lookup returns CDR1 MNHEY and CDR2 SVGAGI. The CDR3 length is 15 residues. V was clipped by 2 bases and J by 2 bases, with 13 bases between them. CDR3 sequence reads: CASSYGAGYAYEQYF. CDR3 coding DNA: TGTGCCAGCAGTTACGGGGCAGGGTACGCCTACGAGCAGTACTTC.

The J gene is TRBJ1-2, the V gene TRBV20-1; D not certain. Trimming cost V 4 bases and J 6 bases, with 9 bases left between them. The CDR3 extends over 11 amino acids. CDR1 and CDR2 from the germline V gene are DFQATT and SNEGSKA (reference sequence). The CDR3 DNA sequence: TGCAGTGCTAATGAACTGAATGGCTACACCTTC. Translated: CSANELNGYTF.